These 30 T cell receptor beta chains were all obtained from the same sample, sequenced in a study of CD8 T cells in Susac syndrome. Random-hexamer reverse transcription was applied to about 0.5 to 1 ug RNA. One entry per CDR3 protein, called by TCRdb with MiXCR from the immunoSEQ multiplex PCR reads. The sample holds about 400,000 distinct CDR3 sequences; 75% to 90% are singletons and the top ten take about 0.1%. Input material: CD8+ T cells from PBMCs. The receptors originated from a human donor with multiple sclerosis.

V and J are TRBV30 and TRBJ1-2; D unresolved. The CDR3 covers 13 residues. The V and J ends lost 5 bases and 1 base respectively, with 11 bases between them. Germline V CDR1 and CDR2: GTSNPN, SVGIG (reference sequence). The CDR3 spells CAWESIFNYGYTF. In nucleotides, the CDR3 is TGTGCCTGGGAGTCTATATTTAACTATGGCTACACCTTC. Supplemented by reference TRBV30 and TRBJ1-2, the full variable domain reads SQTIHQWPATLVQPVGSPLSLECTVEGTSNPNLYWYRQAAGRGLQLLFYSVGIGQISSEVPQNLSASRPQDRQFILSSKKLLLSDSGFYLCAWESIFNYGYTFGSGTRLTVV.

The gene calls are TRBV5-4 and TRBJ1-2; 11 nucleotides align to TRBD1. The CDR3 totals 16 residues. Germline V gene lookup returns CDR1 SGHNT and CDR2 YYREEE (reference sequence). Losses at the gene ends were 1 base for V and 8 bases for J; bases not matched to a gene: 10. The CDR3 nucleotides read TGTGCCAGCAGCTTGAATATTGGACAGGGGGCAAAAGGCTACACCTTC. Protein product: CASSLNIGQGAKGYTF.

The gene calls are TRBV10-3 and TRBJ2-1; D remains ambiguous. Trimming removed 3 bases from V and 4 bases from J, with 7 bases in between. The germline V gene has CDR1 ENHRY and CDR2 SYGVKD. This CDR3 spans 13 amino acids. CDR3 sequence reads: CAISDPDYNEQFF. The CDR3 DNA reads TGTGCCATCAGTGATCCAGATTACAATGAGCAGTTCTTC.

This clonotype has just one count. The rearrangement uses TRBV5-6 and TRBJ2-7; TRBD1 agrees at 8 bases. The length of the CDR3 is 18 residues. V lost 1 base and J lost 0; bases outside the gene matches: 12. The V gene's germline CDR1 is SGHDT and CDR2 YYEEEE. The CDR3 spells CASSLWDYGDRSSYEQYF. The CDR3 DNA reads TGTGCCAGCAGCTTGTGGGATTATGGGGACAGGAGCTCCTACGAGCAGTACTTC.

This clonotype has just one count. The chain has TRBV5-1 and TRBJ1-2, with D uncertain. The CDR3 runs to 12 residues. Trimming left V 4 bases short and J 4 bases short, with 8 bases between. The germline V gene encodes CDR1 SGHRS and CDR2 YFSETQ. The CDR3 loop is CASSRETYGYTF. Written as DNA, the CDR3 is TGCGCCAGCAGCAGGGAGACCTATGGCTACACCTTC.

The J gene is TRBJ1-2, the V gene TRBV30; D remains unclear. The CDR3 runs 15 residues. V lost 0 bases, J lost 6 bases, and 17 bases lay in between. CDR1 is GTSNPN, CDR2 SVGIG, per germline (reference sequence). The CDR3 spells CAWSVFREGEDGYTF. The CDR3 bases are TGTGCCTGGAGTGTCTTTCGAGAGGGCGAGGATGGCTACACCTTC.

This chain connects TRBV27 to TRBJ1-4; TRBD1 matches at 7 bases. Germline CDR1 is MNHEY and CDR2 is SMNVEV (reference sequence). The CDR3 contains 14 residues. J was trimmed by 8 bases and V by 3 bases; bases with no gene match: 6. Written as DNA, the CDR3 is TGTGCCAGCAGTTTTTTCAGGGGGTACGAAAAACTGTTTTTT. Protein: CASSFFRGYEKLFF.

The rearrangement uses TRBV11-2 and TRBJ2-3; 11 bases are shared with TRBD2. J gave up 1 base and V 0 bases, and 3 bases lay outside the gene matches. This CDR3 region has 17 residues. Germline V gene sequence: CDR1 SGHAT, CDR2 FQNNGV. As DNA, the CDR3 is TGTGCCAGCAGCTTAGATCTAGCGGGGGGCGGCACAGATACGCAGTATTTT. It codes for CASSLDLAGGGTDTQYF.

In DNA, the CDR3 is TGCAGTGCTAGCCCAGTTGCTGCGGGAGAGGAGTATTTT. As protein: CSASPVAAGEEYF. The chain carries TRBV20-1 and TRBJ2-3; 7 bases are a match to TRBD2. The CDR3 sequence is 13 residues long. J was trimmed by 13 bases and V by 3 bases; bases with no gene match: 13. Germline values: CDR1 DFQATT, CDR2 SNEGSKA (reference sequence).

This chain connects TRBV30 to TRBJ2-6; no reliable D call. The CDR3 covers 13 residues. Trimming shortened V by 2 bases and J by 4 bases, and 6 bases separated the two germline ends. Germline V gene data show CDR1 as GTSNPN and CDR2 as SVGIG (reference sequence). CDR3: CAWSMAGANVLTF. CDR3 sequence (DNA): TGTGCCTGGAGTATGGCAGGGGCCAACGTCCTGACTTTC.

The rearrangement joins TRBV27 to TRBJ2-7, with no clear D. The CDR3 spans 15 residues. Germline CDR1 and CDR2: MNHEY and SMNVEV (reference sequence). V shed 5 bases and J shed 5 bases, with 19 bases lying between them. CDR3 DNA sequence: TGTGCCAGCAGTGGGTTGACAAATCGGGTCGACGAGCAGTACTTC. Translated, it gives CASSGLTNRVDEQYF.

Only one count was recorded for this clonotype. The rearrangement uses TRBV11-2 and TRBJ2-1; 10 bases are shared with TRBD2. V lost 1 base and J lost 2; bases outside the gene matches: 5. CDR1 is SGHAT, CDR2 FQNNGV, per germline. The CDR3 contains 17 residues. The CDR3 here is CASSLGTSGLAYNEQFF. The CDR3 DNA sequence: TGTGCCAGCAGCTTAGGGACTAGCGGTCTTGCCTACAATGAGCAGTTCTTC.

This clonotype has just a few counts. V and J are TRBV25-1 and TRBJ2-7; 7 bases match TRBD1. Per the germline V gene, CDR1 is MGHDK and CDR2 is SYGVNS. The CDR3 loop spans 14 amino acids. Trimming cost V 3 bases and J 2 bases; bases outside gene matches: 4. Here the CDR3 reads CASSDRDSTYEQYF. Written as DNA, the CDR3 is TGTGCCAGCAGTGATAGGGACAGTACCTACGAGCAGTACTTC.

The chain joins TRBV27 to TRBJ1-2, with D unresolved. This CDR3 has 13 amino acids. Germline lookup yields CDR1 MNHEY and CDR2 SMNVEV (reference sequence). Trimming took off 2 bases at V and 10 bases at J, with 14 bases between the two ends. The DNA for the CDR3 is TGTGCCAGCAGTTTAAACGCAGGTGGGGACTACACCTTC. Protein product: CASSLNAGGDYTF.

The chain uses TRBV9 and TRBJ2-6; D call uncertain. Per germline, CDR1 SGDLS and CDR2 YYNGEE. V was trimmed by 1 base and J by 0 bases, leaving 14 bases between them. This CDR3 region has 18 residues. The CDR3 here is CASSVNPGRLSGANVLTF. CDR3 nucleotides: TGTGCCAGCAGCGTAAATCCAGGCAGGCTCTCTGGGGCCAACGTCCTGACTTTC.

The chain is built from TRBV27 and TRBJ1-1; 11 positions match TRBD1. Per germline, CDR1 MNHEY and CDR2 SMNVEV (reference sequence). V trimming: 6 bases; J trimming: 4 bases; junction bases outside the gene matches: 10. This CDR3 has 16 amino acids. This CDR3 is CASSHIWGTGGTEAFF. The CDR3 nucleotides are TGTGCCAGCAGCCATATTTGGGGGACAGGGGGCACTGAAGCTTTCTTT.

This chain links TRBV28 with TRBJ2-1, with TRBD2 identical over 9 bases. CDR3 size: 16 residues. V trimming: 5 bases; J trimming: 4 bases; junction bases outside the gene matches: 9. Germline CDR1 is MDHEN and CDR2 is SYDVKM. For the CDR3, the DNA is TGTGCCAGCAGTCCCATAGCGGGAGTTCTATACAATGAGCAGTTCTTC. This encodes CASSPIAGVLYNEQFF.

This clonotype was recorded once. The chain joins TRBV5-1 to TRBJ2-5; D perhaps matches TRBD2 (5 bases). Trimming removed 3 bases from V and 2 bases from J, with 11 bases in between. The CDR3 runs 14 residues. Germline-derived CDR1 and CDR2 are SGHRS and YFSETQ. CDR3 in amino acids: CASSYRETQETQYF. CDR3 sequence (DNA): TGCGCCAGCAGCTACCGGGAAACTCAAGAGACCCAGTACTTC.

To note about this clonotype: The conserved phenylalanine or tryptophan is not found at the CDR3 terminus, so this likely reflects a read error. V gene TRBV5-1 combines with J gene TRBJ2-3; D is unclear. There are 13 residues in the CDR3. V dropped 7 bases and J dropped 5 bases, with 14 bases sitting between them. Germline CDR1 reads SGHRS; CDR2 reads YFSETQ. CDR3 protein: CASLGPIEDTQYL. The DNA for the CDR3 is TGCGCCAGCCTCGGCCCCATCGAAGATACGCAGTATCTT.

The CDR3 sequence is CASKGPGELFF. In DNA, the CDR3 is TGTGCCAGCAAGGGGCCCGGGGAGCTGTTTTTT. V gene TRBV6-1 combines with J gene TRBJ2-2, with D possibly TRBD1 on 5 matching bases. Looked up from germline, CDR1 is MNHNS and CDR2 is SASEGT. With 7 bases removed from V and 6 bases from J, the gap between germline ends came to 6 bases. The CDR3 is made up of 11 amino acids.

The chain is built from TRBV4-1 and TRBJ2-5; TRBD1 matches at 7 bases. The junction had 7 bases not matched to a gene; V was cut back by 4 bases and J by 2 bases. Per the germline V gene, CDR1 is MGHRA and CDR2 is YSYEKL. CDR3 length equals 15 residues. The CDR3 loop is CASSRNRGEQETQYF. The CDR3 DNA sequence: TGCGCCAGCAGCCGGAACAGGGGTGAGCAAGAGACCCAGTACTTC.

The chain combines TRBV5-4 with TRBJ2-5; D remains ambiguous. Germline loops: CDR1 SGHNT, CDR2 YYREEE (reference sequence). The germline V and J ends were trimmed by 0 bases and 5 bases, with 11 bases remaining between them. CDR3 size: 14 residues. The CDR3 sequence is CASSLEGFGETQYF. Here the CDR3 DNA reads TGTGCCAGCAGCTTGGAGGGATTCGGGGAGACCCAGTACTTC.

The chain joins TRBV27 to TRBJ2-7; unclear D gene. Germline lookup yields CDR1 MNHEY and CDR2 SMNVEV (reference sequence). The length of the CDR3 is 15 residues. The V end lost 3 bases, the J end lost 2 bases, and 14 bases lay between the germline ends. The CDR3 spells CASSLSASSPYEQYF. The CDR3 DNA reads TGTGCCAGCAGTTTGAGTGCCTCATCACCCTACGAGCAGTACTTC.

The chain couples TRBV15 to TRBJ2-1; no clear D. CDR1 LNHNV and CDR2 YYDKDF come from the germline V gene (reference sequence). V lost 5 bases and J 7 bases, leaving 9 bases between the germline ends. This CDR3 region has 12 residues. In DNA form, the CDR3 reads TGTGCCACCAGCCCCCTGGGTAATGAGCAGTTCTTC. Protein sequence: CATSPLGNEQFF.

The count of this clonotype is one. The V call is TRBV28, the J call TRBJ1-1; perhaps TRBD1 as D (6 bases). Looked up from germline, CDR1 is MDHEN and CDR2 is SYDVKM. There are 13 residues in the CDR3. Deletions cut 3 bases from V and 6 bases from J, with 11 bases between. DNA of the CDR3: TGTGCCAGCAGTTTGTCACAGGGACCTGAAGCTTTCTTT. Translated: CASSLSQGPEAFF.

This chain connects TRBV24-1 to TRBJ1-5, with D possibly matching TRBD1 (5 bases). The CDR3 consists of 14 residues. Germline V lookup: CDR1 KGHDR, CDR2 SFDVKD. V lost 5 bases and J 15 bases, leaving 22 bases between the germline ends. CDR3 loop: CATSVLGGQGVRHF. The CDR3 bases are TGTGCCACCAGTGTCCTCGGTGGGCAGGGAGTACGGCATTTT.

Concerning this clonotype itself: A read error is possible here, since a much larger clone lies one base away. This CDR3 is CASNQGLNTEAFF. The CDR3 nucleotides read TGTGCCAGCAACCAGGGCCTGAACACTGAAGCTTTCTTT. The rearrangement uses TRBV5-6 and TRBJ1-1; perhaps TRBD1 as D (5 bases). Germline CDR1 reads SGHDT; CDR2 reads YYEEEE. V was shortened by 6 bases and J by 0 bases, with 9 bases between the two germline ends. The CDR3 sequence is 13 residues long.

This sequence joins TRBV7-6 and TRBJ1-6; D gene unclear. The CDR3 totals 15 residues. Germline CDR1 is SGHVS and CDR2 is FNYEAQ. V was trimmed by 5 bases and J by 7 bases, leaving 15 bases between them. CDR3 DNA sequence: TGTGCCAGCAGCCTGGACCGGGATCCAAATTCACCCCTCCACTTT. Translating gives CASSLDRDPNSPLHF. Drawing the rest from reference TRBV7-6 and TRBJ1-6, the complete variable domain is GAGVSQSPRYKVTKRGQDVALRCDPISGHVSLYWYRQALGQGPEFLTYFNYEAQQDKSGLPNDRFSAERPEGSISTLTIQRTEQRDSAMYRCASSLDRDPNSPLHFGNGTRLTVT.

The chain joins TRBV5-5 to TRBJ2-7; a weak D match, TRBD1 (5 bases). CDR3 length: 12 amino acids. Germline V gene lookup returns CDR1 SGHKS and CDR2 YYEKEE (reference sequence). V was trimmed by 6 bases and J by 7 bases, leaving 14 bases between them. The DNA of the CDR3 is TGTGCCAGCACCCCCCAAGGGGATGAGCAGTACTTC. Translating it yields CASTPQGDEQYF.

The sample holds one count of this clonotype. The chain employs TRBV5-6 and TRBJ1-4; no clear D gene. Trimming stripped 0 bases from V and 4 bases from J, with 16 bases between. The CDR3 has 17 amino acids. Looked up from germline, CDR1 is SGHDT and CDR2 is YYEEEE. CDR3 amino acids: CASSLVESLERNEKLFF. CDR3 nucleotide sequence: TGTGCCAGCAGCTTGGTAGAAAGCCTCGAACGTAATGAAAAACTGTTTTTT.